This TCR beta chain was captured in a study of regulatory T cells in long-lasting Graves disease. General study findings and limits: Persistent disease preferred TRBV28, TRBJ1-2 and TRBJ2-5. Those with persistent disease had in common more public clonotypes (roughly 3,000) than new patients (roughly 1,000). Rather than thyroid tissue, only peripheral blood underwent study.

The CDR3 has 17 amino acids. The germline CDR1 and CDR2 sequences are SEHNR and FQNEAQ (reference sequence). J lost 6 bases, V lost 0 bases, and 11 bases had no gene match. Time point given: persistent/refractory GD, antithyroid drugs over 5 years with positive TRAb. RNA isolated from PBMCs was used to make the TCR library. The patient group derived from an endocrinology department in Xi'an, China. The table lists this clonotype with a count of one. Its antigen is unknown. With iRepertoire HTBI primers and Arm-PCR of CDR3 regions, TCR beta libraries were built. Using its own MiXCR run on the multiplex PCR reads, TCRdb lists one record per CDR3 protein. The table has 300,000 to 400,000 distinct CDR3 sequences, around 20% seen once; the top ten hold 25% to 35%.

Sequenced here: peripheral blood mononuclear cells (PBMCs), sampled when the disease was refractory, from a patient treated with antithyroid drugs. V and J are TRBV7-9 and TRBJ2-4, with 7 nucleotides matching TRBD2. This TCR came from a female donor with Graves disease. CDR3 region: CASSLALMSGDRNIQYF. The DNA of the CDR3 is TGTGCCAGCAGCTTAGCGCTAATGAGCGGGGATCGAAACATTCAGTACTTC.